The 11 T cell receptor beta chains in this list originate from one sample, sequenced in a study of T cells in Graves' hyperthyroidism and ophthalmopathy. RNA transcripts provided the source from which TCR beta CDR3 regions were amplified. Researchers ran a first-round RT-PCR on the TCR CDR3 using the HTBI primer set. TCRdb reprocessed the multiplex PCR reads with MiXCR, giving one entry per CDR3 protein. The sample holds about 690,000 distinct CDR3 sequences, about 18% seen once. The source material was blood. These receptors were taken from a man aged 45-60 years with Graves' hyperthyroidism.

The chain joins TRBV2 to TRBJ2-3; D is uncertain. Germline lookup yields CDR1 SNHLY and CDR2 FYNNEI. The CDR3 totals 14 residues. Trimming left V 1 base short and J 8 bases short, with 13 bases between. The CDR3 here is CASSEVWLETTQYF. DNA of the CDR3: TGTGCCAGCAGTGAAGTCTGGCTAGAGACTACGCAGTATTTT.

Ten or more counts support this clonotype. V and J are TRBV2 and TRBJ2-2, with 7 bases fitting TRBD1. The CDR3 covers 15 residues. Germline assignment: CDR1 SNHLY and CDR2 FYNNEI. V lost 8 bases and J lost 1; bases outside the gene matches: 7. The CDR3 region has the DNA TGTGCCAGCGGCCTGGACAGGCAGAACACCGGGGAGCTGTTTTTT. This translates into CASGLDRQNTGELFF.

This clonotype showed up many times. The V gene is TRBV20-1, the J gene TRBJ2-1; 12 bases match TRBD2. Germline values: CDR1 DFQATT, CDR2 SNEGSKA (reference sequence). CDR3 length: 18 amino acids. The J segment lost 0 bases and the V segment lost 2 bases, leaving 8 bases of the junction unmatched. The CDR3 protein is CSARILAGGWSSYNEQFF. CDR3 sequence (DNA): TGCAGTGCTAGAATACTAGCGGGAGGATGGTCCTCCTACAATGAGCAGTTCTTC.

This clonotype was seen a few times. The J gene is TRBJ2-1, the V gene TRBV29-1; TRBD2 matches at 8 bases. The J segment lost 1 base and the V segment lost 3 bases, leaving 11 bases of the junction unmatched. The CDR3 spans 17 residues. The V gene's germline CDR1 is SQVTM and CDR2 ANQGSEA. The CDR3 sequence is CSVDRRGRTPSYNEQFF. The DNA for the CDR3 is TGCAGCGTTGATAGGCGCGGGAGGACCCCTTCCTACAATGAGCAGTTCTTC.

The table lists this clonotype with a few counts. The chain uses TRBV7-3 and TRBJ2-1; D not resolved. This CDR3 comprises 15 residues. In germline, CDR1 is SGHTA, CDR2 FQGTGA. Trimming took off 2 bases at V and 0 bases at J, with 8 bases between the two ends. CDR3: CASSLGIPSYNEQFF. The CDR3 DNA reads as TGTGCCAGCAGCTTAGGCATTCCCTCCTACAATGAGCAGTTCTTC. The full variable domain, with the rest looked up from reference TRBV7-3 and TRBJ2-1, is GAGVSQTPSNKVTEKGKYVELRCDPISGHTALYWYRQSLGQGPEFLIYFQGTGAADDSGLPNDRFFAVRPEGSVSTLKIQRTERGDSAVYLCASSLGIPSYNEQFFGPGTRLTVL.

The chain combines TRBV3-1 with TRBJ1-5, with D possibly being TRBD1 (5 bases). Between the trimmed V and J ends, which lost 3 bases and 1 base, there was a span of 7 bases. The CDR3 extends over 14 amino acids. Germline loops: CDR1 LGHDT, CDR2 YNNKEL (reference sequence). The CDR3 DNA reads as TGTGCCAGCAGCCAGACAGAGAGCAATCAGCCCCAGCATTTT. This encodes CASSQTESNQPQHF.

This clonotype was counted many times. V usage is TRBV10-1 and J usage is TRBJ2-1; tentatively, D is TRBD2 (6 bases). Trimming left V 7 bases short and J 0 bases short, with 10 bases between. Germline V lookup: CDR1 WNHNN, CDR2 SYGVQD (reference sequence). The CDR3 is 14 amino acids. DNA of the CDR3: TGCGCCAGCAATGACGGGGGCTCCTACAATGAGCAGTTCTTC. Residues: CASNDGGSYNEQFF.

The chain employs TRBV27 and TRBJ2-7; tentative D call: TRBD2 (5 bases). Germline lookup yields CDR1 MNHEY and CDR2 SMNVEV (reference sequence). CDR3 length equals 14 residues. Trimming took off 4 bases at V and 2 bases at J, with 12 bases between the two ends. The CDR3 nucleotides are TGTGCCAGCAGTTGGGCTAGCTCCCCCTACGAGCAGTACTTC. Its translation is CASSWASSPYEQYF.

On this clonotype: A much larger clone differs from this one at a single base, so this may be a read error. The chain links TRBV5-1 to TRBJ2-7; TRBD1 matches at 7 bases. The CDR3 length is 18 residues. The V and J ends lost 0 bases and 5 bases, in that order; junction bases with no gene match: 17. The V gene's germline CDR1 is SGHRS and CDR2 YFSETQ. CDR3 loop: CASSLGSLWVTGIDEQYF. The CDR3 nucleotides read TGCGCCAGCAGCTTGGGCTCGCTGTGGGTGACAGGGATCGACGAGCAGTACTTC.

The chain is built from TRBV19 and TRBJ1-1; 8 bases are a match to TRBD1. Trimming at V came to 4 bases and at J to 5 bases, leaving 9 bases not matched to a gene. The V gene's germline CDR1 is LNHDA and CDR2 SQIVND (reference sequence). The CDR3 consists of 15 residues. CDR3 sequence reads: CASSTRQGPGTEAFF. CDR3 bases: TGTGCCAGTAGTACCCGACAGGGGCCGGGGACTGAAGCTTTCTTT. The entire variable domain, with the rest obtained from reference TRBV19 and TRBJ1-1, is as follows: DGGITQSPKYLFRKEGQNVTLSCEQNLNHDAMYWYRQDPGQGLRLIYYSQIVNDFQKGDIAEGYSVSREKKESFPLTVTSAQKNPTAFYLCASSTRQGPGTEAFFGQGTRLTVV.

Many counts were recorded for this clonotype. V and J are TRBV6-2 or TRBV6-3 and TRBJ1-2, with TRBD1 matching 10 bases. Germline trimming cut 5 bases from V and 2 bases from J; bases unmatched to any gene: 11. There are 17 residues in the CDR3. The germline CDR1 and CDR2 sequences are MNHEY and SVGEGT. This CDR3 is CASSTHIGTGDNYGYTF. The CDR3, as DNA: TGTGCCAGCAGTACCCACATCGGGACAGGGGACAACTATGGCTACACCTTC.